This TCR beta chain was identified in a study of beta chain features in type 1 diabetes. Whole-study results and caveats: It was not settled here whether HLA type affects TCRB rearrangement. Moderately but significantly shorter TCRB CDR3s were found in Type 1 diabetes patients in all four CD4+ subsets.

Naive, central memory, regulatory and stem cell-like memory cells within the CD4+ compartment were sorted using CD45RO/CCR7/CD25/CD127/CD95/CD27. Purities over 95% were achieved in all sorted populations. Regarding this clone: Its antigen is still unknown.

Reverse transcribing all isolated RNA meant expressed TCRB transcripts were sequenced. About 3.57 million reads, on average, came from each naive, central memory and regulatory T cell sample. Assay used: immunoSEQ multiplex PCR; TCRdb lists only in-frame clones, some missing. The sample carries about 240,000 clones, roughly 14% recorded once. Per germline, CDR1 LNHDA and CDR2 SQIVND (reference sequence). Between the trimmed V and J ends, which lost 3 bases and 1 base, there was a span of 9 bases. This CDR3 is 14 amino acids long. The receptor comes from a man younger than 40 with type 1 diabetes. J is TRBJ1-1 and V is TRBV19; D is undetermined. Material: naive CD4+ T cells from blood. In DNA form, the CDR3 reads TGTGCCAGTAGTATTGGACTCCGGAACACTGAAGCTTTCTTT. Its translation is CASSIGLRNTEAFF.